Given below is one T cell receptor beta chain in context. No antigen is known for it. This entry is derived from a study of cytomegalovirus exposure and HLA in healthy donors. Profiled with immunoSEQ multiplex PCR; TCRdb holds only in-frame clones, not every one. This sample has approximately 200,000 clones, with roughly 88% found just once. V trimming: 2 bases; J trimming: 7 bases; junction bases outside the gene matches: 8. CDR3 size: 15 residues. Germline V gene sequence: CDR1 MNHEY, CDR2 SVGAGI. Whole-study results and caveats: First-cohort TCR clusters tended to co-occur in the 130 or so validation repertoires, a later analysis found. Specificity for CMV antigens was confirmed in vitro for a few of the CMV-associated chains. Cytomegalovirus association was assigned to some 160 TCR beta chains.

This TCR was sampled from a woman between 18 and 29 years old in good health and CMV-seronegative. The chain carries TRBV6-5 and TRBJ2-7, with 10 bases matching TRBD1. Source material: PBMCs. CDR3 DNA: TGTGCCAGCAGTTACCCTGGACAGGGGGTTCATGAGCAGTACTTC. This codes for CASSYPGQGVHEQYF.